This T cell receptor (beta chain) appears in the sequencing data of a study of T cells in Graves' hyperthyroidism and ophthalmopathy. Amplification targeted TCR beta CDR3 regions from RNA transcripts. During a first-round RT-PCR of the TCR CDR3, the HTBI primer set was used. TCRdb used MiXCR to reprocess the multiplex PCR reads, holding one entry per CDR3 protein. The sample carries approximately 400,000 distinct CDR3 sequences, approximately 14% recorded once. The study left out patients who had uncontrolled infection, other autoimmune disease, pregnancy or lactation. The authors took PBMCs from roughly 9.3 ml fresh peripheral blood. Germline V gene data show CDR1 as DFQATT and CDR2 as SNEGSKA (reference sequence). The CDR3 totals 13 residues. V shed 5 bases and J 5 bases; nucleotides not matched to a gene: 6. This clonotype came up a few times. Its antigen remains unidentified. Whole-study results and caveats: Ophthalmopathy was told apart from stable hyperthyroidism by a 13 V-J model.

Material: blood. This TCR was sampled from a woman aged 60 to 75 with Graves' hyperthyroidism. The chain has TRBV20-1 and TRBJ2-5; 9 nucleotides agree with TRBD1. The CDR3 coding sequence is TGCAGTGCTGGGACAGGGCCTGGGGAGACCCAGTACTTC. Its translation is CSAGTGPGETQYF.